Presented here are 5 T cell receptor beta chains from one specimen sequenced in a study of beta chain features in type 1 diabetes. The study reverse transcribed the entire isolated RNA, so it sequenced expressed TCRB transcripts. The method was immunoSEQ multiplex PCR; TCRdb's version includes in-frame clones alone and lacks a portion of them. The sample yields 330,000 or so clones, 15% to 20% seen once. What was sequenced was naive CD4+ T cells from blood. These receptors were collected from a woman aged 18-29 years in good health.

The J gene is TRBJ1-2, the V gene TRBV7-9, with 10 bases that match TRBD1. In germline, CDR1 is SEHNR, CDR2 FQNEAQ (reference sequence). The CDR3 runs to 15 residues. The V gene end was trimmed by 4 bases and the J gene end by 7 bases; junction bases not matched to a gene: 9. The CDR3 loop reads CASSSMTGGAPGYTF. DNA of the CDR3: TGTGCCAGCAGCTCCATGACAGGGGGCGCCCCTGGCTACACCTTC.

The V and J genes are TRBV7-2 and TRBJ1-2, with D perhaps TRBD1 (6 bases). The CDR3 spans 14 residues. V lost 5 bases and J lost 0, with 10 bases in between. Per germline, CDR1 SGHTA and CDR2 FQGNSA. CDR3 sequence reads: CASSPGQPNYGYTF. As DNA, the CDR3 is TGTGCCAGCAGCCCCGGACAGCCTAACTATGGCTACACCTTC.

In this sample, this clone turned up a few times. The chain links TRBV5-1 to TRBJ2-1, with TRBD1 identical over 7 bases. Germline-derived CDR1 and CDR2 are SGHRS and YFSETQ. Losses at the gene ends were 0 bases for V and 4 bases for J; bases not matched to a gene: 1. The CDR3 contains 14 residues. CDR3 nucleotides: TGCGCCAGCAGCTTGGAGGGACAGTACAATGAGCAGTTCTTC. Encoded protein: CASSLEGQYNEQFF.

The rearrangement uses TRBV15 and TRBJ2-1; D might be TRBD2 (6 bases). There are 13 residues in the CDR3. Germline-derived CDR1 and CDR2 are LNHNV and YYDKDF (reference sequence). With 3 bases removed from V and 5 bases from J, the gap between germline ends came to 8 bases. The CDR3 sequence: CATSRGLHNEQFF. The DNA for the CDR3 is TGTGCCACCAGCAGGGGACTGCACAATGAGCAGTTCTTC.

This clone appeared a few times. This chain uses TRBV6-6 with TRBJ2-7; D is perhaps TRBD2 (5 bases). This CDR3 is 16 amino acids long. CDR1 and CDR2 from the germline V gene are MNHNY and SVGAGI (reference sequence). Trimming left V 5 bases short and J 0 bases short, with 17 bases between. CDR3 bases: TGTGCCAGCAGTCCCGATGCGGGCCAAAGCTCCTACGAGCAGTACTTC. Translating it yields CASSPDAGQSSYEQYF.